Below, 2 T cell receptor beta chains from the same sample are listed, as sequenced in a study of cytomegalovirus exposure and HLA in healthy donors. 13 Jbeta primers and 60 Vbeta primers were used for the PCR. Using immunoSEQ multiplex PCR, the repertoire was profiled, and TCRdb retains in-frame clones only, with some absent. The table records about 190,000 clones, around 80% of them present only once. Sample: PBMCs. The receptor source for this set is a woman in her thirties in good health and CMV-seronegative.

The chain carries TRBV6-5 and TRBJ1-2; D might be TRBD1 (5 bases). CDR1 is MNHEY and CDR2 is SVGAGI in the germline V gene. This CDR3 is built from 14 residues. Trimming cost V 6 bases and J 4 bases, with 15 bases left between them. The CDR3: CASRTTGGFYGYTF. For the CDR3, the DNA is TGTGCCAGCAGAACTACGGGGGGATTCTATGGCTACACCTTC.

This clone was observed a single time. This chain uses TRBV5-1 with TRBJ2-5, with TRBD1 identical over 8 bases. CDR1 is SGHRS and CDR2 is YFSETQ in the germline V gene. Unmatched junction bases numbered 3, after V lost 0 bases and J lost 2 bases. This CDR3 region has 15 residues. The DNA of the CDR3 is TGCGCCAGCAGCTTGGAGGACAGGGTGCAAGAGACCCAGTACTTC. It encodes CASSLEDRVQETQYF.